Shown below are 23 T cell receptor beta chains from a single sample sequenced in a study of control samples from healthy donors and cancer patients. Libraries were prepared by immunoSEQ multiplex PCR; TCRdb keeps only in-frame clonotypes and omits some of them. The sample lists about 94,000 clones, 86% occurring once. Sequenced sample: blood. All receptors derive from a woman in her forties or fifties in good health.

This clone was observed a handful of times. The CDR3 region is CASRPYGTSGYNEQFF. CDR3 nucleotides: TGTGCCAGCCGACCCTATGGGACTAGTGGCTACAATGAGCAGTTCTTC. The chain is built from TRBV28 and TRBJ2-1, with TRBD2 matching 8 bases. Germline V gene lookup returns CDR1 MDHEN and CDR2 SYDVKM. V trimming: 8 bases; J trimming: 3 bases; junction bases outside the gene matches: 12. The CDR3 is 16 residues long.

The chain uses TRBV11-2 and TRBJ2-3, with 7 nucleotides matching TRBD2. The CDR3 contains 13 residues. Germline CDR1 is SGHAT and CDR2 is FQNNGV. J gave up 13 bases and V 1 base, and 8 bases lay outside the gene matches. The CDR3 nucleotides read TGTGCCAGCAGCTTAGGGACTAGTTCCAGGGAGTATTTT. Translating it yields CASSLGTSSREYF. Together with reference TRBV11-2 and TRBJ2-3, the CDR3 gives the full variable domain: EAGVAQSPRYKIIEKRQSVAFWCNPISGHATLYWYQQILGQGPKLLIQFQNNGVVDDSQLPKDRFSAERLKGVDSTLKIQPAKLEDSAVYLCASSLGTSSREYFGPGTRLTVL.

This clone was found a few times. The chain employs TRBV5-4 and TRBJ1-3; D is uncertain. Germline lookup yields CDR1 SGHNT and CDR2 YYREEE (reference sequence). V lost 0 bases to trimming and J lost 9 bases, with 13 bases between them. This CDR3 comprises 14 residues. In nucleotides, the CDR3 is TGTGCCAGCAGCTTGGATAGGGTGCGAGGCACCATATATTTT. Protein product: CASSLDRVRGTIYF.

The chain recombines TRBV7-8 with TRBJ2-5, with TRBD2 matching over 11 bases. Germline lookup yields CDR1 SGHVS and CDR2 FQNEAQ. The CDR3 spans 16 residues. Trimming at V came to 5 bases and at J to 4 bases, leaving 9 bases not matched to a gene. CDR3 residues: CASSLLRTSGSETQYF. CDR3 coding DNA: TGTGCCAGCAGCCTACTAAGGACTAGCGGGTCAGAGACCCAGTACTTC. Full variable domain (missing parts from reference TRBV7-8 and TRBJ2-5): GAGVSQSPRYKVAKRGQDVALRCDPISGHVSLFWYQQALGQGPEFLTYFQNEAQLDKSGLPSDRFFAERPEGSVSTLKIQRTQQEDSAVYLCASSLLRTSGSETQYFGPGTRLLVL.

J is TRBJ2-7 and V is TRBV5-1, with D possibly being TRBD2 (6 bases). Germline V gene data show CDR1 as SGHRS and CDR2 as YFSETQ. The CDR3 sequence is 15 residues long. Trimming took off 0 bases at V and 2 bases at J, with 12 bases between the two ends. For the CDR3, the DNA is TGCGCCAGCAGCTTGGACGGAGGGAGCACCTACGAGCAGTACTTC. It codes for CASSLDGGSTYEQYF.

DNA of the CDR3: TGCAGCGGGGGGACTCTCTACAATGAGCAGTTCTTC. Translated: CSGGTLYNEQFF. The chain uses TRBV29-1 and TRBJ2-1; D perhaps matches TRBD2 (6 bases). Germline CDR1 and CDR2: SQVTM and ANQGSEA. V dropped 7 bases and J dropped 3 bases, with 10 bases sitting between them. The length of the CDR3 is 12 residues.

This chain connects TRBV6-5 to TRBJ2-7, with 7 bases fitting TRBD1. CDR1 MNHEY and CDR2 SVGAGI come from the germline V gene. The V segment lost 6 bases and the J segment 2 bases; nucleotides outside the gene matches: 10. The CDR3 length is 15 residues. Written as DNA, the CDR3 is TGTGCCAGCAGCGCCGGGCGACAGGGACCCTACGAGCAGTACTTC. It encodes CASSAGRQGPYEQYF.

The CDR3 is CASSELGISTGELFF. The CDR3 nucleotides read TGTGCCAGCAGTGAACTTGGGATATCAACCGGGGAGCTGTTTTTT. This chain joins TRBV2 and TRBJ2-2; no definite D call. Germline V gene lookup returns CDR1 SNHLY and CDR2 FYNNEI. This CDR3 has 15 residues. V shed 2 bases and J shed 5 bases, with 12 bases lying between them.

This CDR3 reads CASSQDVTGMRTDTQYF. CDR3 sequence (DNA): TGCGCCAGCAGCCAAGATGTGACAGGGATGAGGACAGATACGCAGTATTTT. This rearrangement joins TRBV4-3 to TRBJ2-3; 7 bases align to TRBD1. The germline CDR1 and CDR2 sequences are LGHNA and YSLEER. The CDR3 runs 17 residues. With 0 bases clipped from V and 3 bases from J, the junction kept 9 bases outside the gene matches.

CDR3 sequence: CASSHWTDDEQYF. The CDR3 region has the DNA TGTGCCAGCAGCCATTGGACGGACGACGAGCAGTACTTC. V and J are TRBV3-1 (or the pseudogene TRBV3-2) and TRBJ2-7, with no clear D. The CDR3 is 13 residues long. V dropped 3 bases and J dropped 5 bases, with 11 bases sitting between them. Per germline, CDR1 LGHDT and CDR2 YNNKEL (reference sequence).

The chain uses TRBV29-1 and TRBJ1-5, with a tentative D call TRBD1 (5 bases). Germline V gene lookup returns CDR1 SQVTM and CDR2 ANQGSEA. The ends were cut back, 5 bases at V and 4 bases at J, with 12 bases in the middle. This CDR3 spans 13 amino acids. The CDR3 DNA follows: TGCAGCGTTCTCACGTCAGGGAATCAGCCCCAGCATTTT. Protein: CSVLTSGNQPQHF.

This clone was seen once. The CDR3 region has the DNA TGTGCCAGCAGTGAACATAGCGGGGGGGATACCGGGGAGCTGTTTTTT. Its protein is CASSEHSGGDTGELFF. The V call is TRBV2, the J call TRBJ2-2, with 11 bases matching TRBD2. Germline V gives CDR1 SNHLY, CDR2 FYNNEI. The CDR3 contains 16 residues. V shed 2 bases and J 5 bases; nucleotides not matched to a gene: 4. The variable domain in full, completed from reference TRBV2 and TRBJ2-2, reads EPEVTQTPSHQVTQMGQEVILRCVPISNHLYFYWYRQILGQKVEFLVSFYNNEISEKSEIFDDQFSVERPDGSNFTLKIRSTKLEDSAMYFCASSEHSGGDTGELFFGEGSRLTVL.

This chain links TRBV4-3 with TRBJ2-1, with D tentatively TRBD2 (6 bases). Trimming took off 0 bases at V and 2 bases at J, with 11 bases between the two ends. This CDR3 has 16 residues. CDR1 is LGHNA and CDR2 is YSLEER in the germline V gene. Here the CDR3 DNA reads TGCGCCAGCAGCCAAGATCGGTGGGGGGCCTACAATGAGCAGTTCTTC. It yields the protein CASSQDRWGAYNEQFF.

CDR3 protein: CASSLETNYNEQFF. In DNA, the CDR3 is TGTGCCAGCAGCTTAGAGACAAACTACAATGAGCAGTTCTTC. The rearrangement links TRBV11-2 to TRBJ2-1; no clear D. Looked up from germline, CDR1 is SGHAT and CDR2 is FQNNGV. The V and J ends lost 0 bases and 3 bases respectively, with 6 bases between them. CDR3 length: 14 amino acids.

This CDR3 is CASSSTGNTEAFF. Here the CDR3 DNA reads TGTGCCAGCAGTTCCACGGGTAACACTGAAGCTTTCTTT. V and J are TRBV7-2 and TRBJ1-1; the D is unclear. Germline CDR1 and CDR2: SGHTA and FQGNSA. The CDR3 is 13 amino acids. With 6 bases removed from V and 2 bases from J, the gap between germline ends came to 10 bases.

The chain joins TRBV11-2 to TRBJ2-7; TRBD1 aligns across 7 bases. The V gene end was trimmed by 4 bases and the J gene end by 3 bases; junction bases not matched to a gene: 9. This CDR3 comprises 15 residues. Per the germline V gene, CDR1 is SGHAT and CDR2 is FQNNGV. As DNA, the CDR3 is TGTGCCAGCAGCTCCCGGACAGGCTTAGTCTACGAGCAGTACTTC. Its protein is CASSSRTGLVYEQYF. The full variable domain, rest sourced from reference TRBV11-2 and TRBJ2-7, is EAGVAQSPRYKIIEKRQSVAFWCNPISGHATLYWYQQILGQGPKLLIQFQNNGVVDDSQLPKDRFSAERLKGVDSTLKIQPAKLEDSAVYLCASSSRTGLVYEQYFGPGTRLTVT.

About this clone itself: Other DNA variants within this sample encode the same CDR3. The rearrangement links TRBV6-5 to TRBJ1-1; the match to TRBD1 covers 7 bases. V dropped 2 bases and J dropped 3; count of bases not matched to a gene: 6. Germline lookup yields CDR1 MNHEY and CDR2 SVGAGI. The CDR3 contains 15 residues. This CDR3 reads CASSYTTGEDTEAFF. CDR3 sequence (DNA): TGTGCCAGCAGTTACACTACAGGGGAGGACACTGAAGCTTTCTTT.

The chain links TRBV28 to TRBJ1-1; D might be TRBD1 (5 bases). The CDR3 contains 15 residues. V was shortened by 7 bases and J by 0 bases, with 15 bases between the two germline ends. Germline loops: CDR1 MDHEN, CDR2 SYDVKM. CDR3 residues: CASTPGGGMNTEAFF. The CDR3, as DNA: TGTGCCAGCACCCCCGGGGGGGGAATGAACACTGAAGCTTTCTTT.

The chain has TRBV6-5 and TRBJ1-2; D not resolved. Germline assignment: CDR1 MNHEY and CDR2 SVGAGI. V lost 6 bases, J lost 4 bases, and 18 bases lay in between. There are 15 residues in the CDR3. The CDR3 DNA sequence: TGTGCCAGCAGCTCCCTCGGTCCGGTCGGCTATGGCTACACCTTC. Its translation: CASSSLGPVGYGYTF.

The chain combines TRBV2 with TRBJ2-2; weak D call: TRBD2 (7 bases). V was trimmed by 1 base and J by 4 bases, leaving 13 bases between them. The germline V gene encodes CDR1 SNHLY and CDR2 FYNNEI. The CDR3 has 16 residues. The CDR3 region has the DNA TGTGCCAGCAGTGAAGAAGGGGGGGTATTCACCGGGGAGCTGTTTTTT. This sequence encodes CASSEEGGVFTGELFF.

This clone has a single count. The chain couples TRBV7-4 to TRBJ2-2, with TRBD1 as a possible D gene (6 bases). The germline V gene has CDR1 SGHVT and CDR2 SQSDAQ. This CDR3 spans 16 amino acids. Trimming took 9 bases from V and 0 from J, leaving 17 bases between them. The CDR3 loop is CASPLDRPPNTGELFF. The CDR3 DNA reads TGTGCCAGTCCTCTCGACAGGCCACCGAACACCGGGGAGCTGTTTTTT.

V usage is TRBV19 and J usage is TRBJ2-6; D unclear. Trimming removed 5 bases at V and 4 bases at J, with 15 bases between. The CDR3 is 16 amino acids. Germline V gives CDR1 LNHDA, CDR2 SQIVND (reference sequence). CDR3 in amino acids: CASSPDWGSGANVLTF. The CDR3 nucleotides read TGTGCCAGTAGTCCCGACTGGGGATCGGGGGCCAACGTCCTGACTTTC.

The chain recombines TRBV9 with TRBJ1-4, with a possible D match to TRBD1 (5 bases). Trimming removed 4 bases from V and 0 bases from J, with 10 bases in between. CDR1 SGDLS and CDR2 YYNGEE come from the germline V gene. The CDR3 spans 15 residues. Here the CDR3 DNA reads TGTGCCAGCAGCAAAAGGGGTACAACTAATGAAAAACTGTTTTTT. It codes for CASSKRGTTNEKLFF.